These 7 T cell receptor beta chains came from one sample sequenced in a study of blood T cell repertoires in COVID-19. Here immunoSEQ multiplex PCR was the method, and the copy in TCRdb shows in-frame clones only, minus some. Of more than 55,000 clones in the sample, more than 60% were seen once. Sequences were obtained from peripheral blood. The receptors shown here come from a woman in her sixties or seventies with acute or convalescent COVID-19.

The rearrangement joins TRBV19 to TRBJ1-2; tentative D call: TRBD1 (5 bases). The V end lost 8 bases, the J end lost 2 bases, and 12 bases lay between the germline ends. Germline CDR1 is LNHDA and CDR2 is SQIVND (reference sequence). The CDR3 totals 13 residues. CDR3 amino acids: CASRATGNYGYTF. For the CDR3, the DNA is TGTGCCAGTCGGGCCACAGGAAACTATGGCTACACCTTC. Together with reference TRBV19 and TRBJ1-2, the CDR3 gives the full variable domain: DGGITQSPKYLFRKEGQNVTLSCEQNLNHDAMYWYRQDPGQGLRLIYYSQIVNDFQKGDIAEGYSVSREKKESFPLTVTSAQKNPTAFYLCASRATGNYGYTFGSGTRLTVV.

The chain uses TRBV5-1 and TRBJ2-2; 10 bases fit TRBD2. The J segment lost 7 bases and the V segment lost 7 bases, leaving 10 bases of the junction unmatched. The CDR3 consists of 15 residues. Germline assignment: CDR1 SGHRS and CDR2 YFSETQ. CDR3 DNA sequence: TGCGCCAGCCTCGAGCGGGGGGGCGGCGGCGGGGAGCTGTTTTTT. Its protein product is CASLERGGGGGELFF.

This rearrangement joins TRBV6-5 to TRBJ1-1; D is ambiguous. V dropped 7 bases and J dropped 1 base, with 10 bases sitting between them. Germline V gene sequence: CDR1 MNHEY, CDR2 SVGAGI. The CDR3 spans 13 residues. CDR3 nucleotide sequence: TGTGCCAGCATCCCGACGGGGAACACTGAAGCTTTCTTT. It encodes CASIPTGNTEAFF.

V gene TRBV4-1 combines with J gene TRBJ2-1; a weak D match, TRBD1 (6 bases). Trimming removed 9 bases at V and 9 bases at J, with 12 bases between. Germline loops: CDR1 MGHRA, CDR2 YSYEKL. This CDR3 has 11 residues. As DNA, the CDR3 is TGCGCCAGTCAGGGGCCGGGTGAGCAGTTCTTC. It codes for CASQGPGEQFF.

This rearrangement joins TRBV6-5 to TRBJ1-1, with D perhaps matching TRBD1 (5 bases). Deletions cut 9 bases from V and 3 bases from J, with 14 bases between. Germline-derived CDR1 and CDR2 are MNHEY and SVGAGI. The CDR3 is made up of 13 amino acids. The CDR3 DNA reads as TGTGCCAGTAGCTCTGGGGCGGACACTGAAGCTTTCTTT. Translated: CASSSGADTEAFF.

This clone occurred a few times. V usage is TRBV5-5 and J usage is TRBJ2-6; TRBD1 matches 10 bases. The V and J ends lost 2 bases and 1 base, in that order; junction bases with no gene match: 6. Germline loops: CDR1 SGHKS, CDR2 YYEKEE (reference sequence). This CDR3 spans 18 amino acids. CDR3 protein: CASSFDGTGVSGANVLTF. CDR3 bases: TGTGCCAGCAGCTTTGATGGGACAGGGGTTTCTGGGGCCAACGTCCTGACTTTC.

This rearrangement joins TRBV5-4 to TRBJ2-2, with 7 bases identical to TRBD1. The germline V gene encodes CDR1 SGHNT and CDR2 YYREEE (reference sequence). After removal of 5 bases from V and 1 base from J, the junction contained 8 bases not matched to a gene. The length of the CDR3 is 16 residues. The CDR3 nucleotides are TGTGCCAGCAGTCCTGCGACAGGGCTGAACACCGGGGAGCTGTTTTTT. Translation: CASSPATGLNTGELFF.